What follows are 8 T cell receptor beta chains derived from one specimen sequenced in a study of T cell changes during pregnancy in multiple sclerosis. Profiled with immunoSEQ multiplex PCR; TCRdb holds only in-frame clones, not every one. The sample gives 40,000 to 60,000 clones, approximately 92% of which show up once; about 0.37% is in the top ten. Sequenced material: CD4+ T cells from peripheral blood mononuclear cells, taken before pregnancy. These receptors all come from a female donor with multiple sclerosis, enrolled in a pregnancy study.

V and J are TRBV6-5 and TRBJ1-1, with 11 bases that match TRBD1. Germline CDR1 MNHEY, CDR2 SVGAGI. Trimming took 6 bases from V and 5 from J; bases not matched to a gene: 5. CDR3 length: 14 residues. The CDR3, as DNA: TGTGCCAGCAGCTCCGGGACAGGGGGGACTGAAGCTTTCTTT. It specifies CASSSGTGGTEAFF.

The chain carries TRBV14 and TRBJ2-2, with D perhaps TRBD1 (5 bases). The ends were cut back, 6 bases at V and 6 bases at J, with 23 bases in the middle. CDR3 length equals 17 residues. The germline gives CDR1 SGHDN, CDR2 FVKESK. The CDR3 DNA follows: TGTGCCAGCAGTCTCCAACCCCATCGGTACAGGTCCGGGGAGCTGTTTTTT. It yields the protein CASSLQPHRYRSGELFF. The complete variable domain, with remaining parts taken from reference TRBV14 and TRBJ2-2, reads EAGVTQFPSHSVIEKGQTVTLRCDPISGHDNLYWYRRVMGKEIKFLLHFVKESKQDESGMPNNRFLAERTGGTYSTLKVQPAELEDSGVYFCASSLQPHRYRSGELFFGEGSRLTVL.

This chain links TRBV5-1 with TRBJ2-3; 8 bases align to TRBD1. Per germline, CDR1 SGHRS and CDR2 YFSETQ. V dropped 6 bases and J dropped 5; count of bases not matched to a gene: 14. This CDR3 has 16 residues. CDR3 sequence reads: CASTLGRRGPGDTQYF. CDR3 DNA: TGCGCCAGCACCCTCGGGCGCAGGGGGCCAGGAGATACGCAGTATTTT.

The chain is built from TRBV9 and TRBJ1-2; D gene ambiguous. The CDR3 consists of 14 residues. V lost 0 bases and J 2 bases, leaving 8 bases between the germline ends. Germline V gene data show CDR1 as SGDLS and CDR2 as YYNGEE. The CDR3 reads CASSVESRNYGYTF. CDR3 sequence (DNA): TGTGCCAGCAGCGTAGAGTCCAGGAACTATGGCTACACCTTC.

The chain combines TRBV30 with TRBJ2-1, with TRBD2 matching 7 bases. The germline gives CDR1 GTSNPN, CDR2 SVGIG (reference sequence). This CDR3 has 15 amino acids. Losses at the gene ends were 8 bases for V and 0 bases for J; bases not matched to a gene: 10. Here the CDR3 DNA reads TGTGCCCGTTCCTTTGGCGGGAGCTCCTACAATGAGCAGTTCTTC. Protein sequence: CARSFGGSSYNEQFF.

The chain employs TRBV9 and TRBJ1-3; the match to TRBD1 covers 8 bases. V shed 0 bases, J shed 0 bases, and the junction held 5 bases outside the gene matches. The CDR3 has 17 amino acids. CDR1 is SGDLS and CDR2 is YYNGEE in the germline V gene. CDR3 in amino acids: CASSVGRDRYSGNTIYF. In DNA, the CDR3 is TGTGCCAGCAGCGTAGGGAGGGACAGGTACTCTGGAAACACCATATATTTT.

V is TRBV19 and J is TRBJ2-5, with 10 bases lining up with TRBD1. Trimming cost V 3 bases and J 5 bases; bases outside gene matches: 6. The germline V gene has CDR1 LNHDA and CDR2 SQIVND (reference sequence). CDR3 length equals 15 residues. The CDR3 sequence: CASSMGQGNGETQYF. DNA for the CDR3: TGTGCCAGTAGTATGGGACAGGGGAACGGTGAGACCCAGTACTTC.

The chain employs TRBV27 and TRBJ1-1; TRBD1 might be the D (5 bases). The CDR3 is 12 residues long. Germline V lookup: CDR1 MNHEY, CDR2 SMNVEV (reference sequence). The CDR3 coding sequence is TGTGCTTCGGGGGAGGGTTGGACTGAAGCTTTCTTT. Amino acids: CASGEGWTEAFF.